This T cell receptor (beta chain) derives from a study of shared clonotypes between healthy human individuals. The quantity of DNA used in unsorted PBMC replicate PCRs was about 0.3 ug, corresponding to tens of thousands of T cell genomes. Scientists sequenced DNA from unsorted PBMC on ten immunoSEQ deep assay plates. Per the study methods: ImmunoSEQ junction-only sequences lacked quality scores, so their filtering differed. Data came from immunoSEQ multiplex PCR; TCRdb stores just in-frame clones and leaves some out. V and J calls plus clone size are reproduced from that table; the DNA served to infer D and trimming. The sample includes approximately 470,000 clones, 60% to 80% of them seen just once. Germline CDR1 and CDR2: SGHTS and YDEGEE. There are 14 residues in the CDR3. The V end lost 4 bases, the J end lost 6 bases, and 11 bases lay between the germline ends. Unsorted samples, those not sorted, used some 89 million PBMCs for genomic DNA.

The chain combines TRBV5-8 with TRBJ2-6, with D perhaps matching TRBD1 (6 bases). The TCR was taken from a middle-aged woman in good health. Some clones in this sample may be carry-over from other donors' samples. Sequenced input: PBMCs. The CDR3 loop reads CASSARQEANVLTF. DNA for the CDR3: TGTGCCAGCAGCGCCCGACAGGAGGCCAACGTCCTGACTTTC.